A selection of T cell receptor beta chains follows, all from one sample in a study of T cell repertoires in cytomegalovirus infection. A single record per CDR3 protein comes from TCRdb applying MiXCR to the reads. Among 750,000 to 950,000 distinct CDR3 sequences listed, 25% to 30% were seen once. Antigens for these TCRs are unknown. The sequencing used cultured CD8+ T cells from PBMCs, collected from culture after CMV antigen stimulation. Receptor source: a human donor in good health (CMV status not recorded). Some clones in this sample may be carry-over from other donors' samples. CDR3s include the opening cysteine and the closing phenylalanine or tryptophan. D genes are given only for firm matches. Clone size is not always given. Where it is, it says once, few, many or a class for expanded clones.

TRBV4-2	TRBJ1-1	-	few	CASSQDLGTLNTEAFF	TGTGCCAGCAGCCAAGATCTCGGGACCTTGAACACTGAAGCTTTCTTT
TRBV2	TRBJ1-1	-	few	CASQGRVAWGAFF	TGTGCCAGCCAGGGGAGGGTTGCCTGGGGAGCTTTCTTT
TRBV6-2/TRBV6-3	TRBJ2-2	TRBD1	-	CASSPHRGGTGELFF	TGTGCCAGCAGTCCACACAGGGGTGGTACCGGGGAGCTGTTTTTT
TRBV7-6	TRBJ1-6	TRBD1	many	CASSSVGQGLRNSPLHF	TGTGCCAGCAGCTCAGTGGGACAGGGGCTCAGGAATTCACCCCTCCACTTT
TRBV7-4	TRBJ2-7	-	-	CASSLKGEEQYF	TGTGCCAGCAGCTTAAAAGGAGAAGAGCAGTACTTC
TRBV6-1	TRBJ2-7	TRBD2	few	CASTIAGGPNYEQYF	TGTGCCAGCACCATAGCGGGGGGACCTAACTACGAGCAGTACTTC
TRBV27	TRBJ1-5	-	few	CASSFRGLNQPQHF	TGTGCCAGCAGTTTCAGGGGCCTCAATCAGCCCCAGCATTTT
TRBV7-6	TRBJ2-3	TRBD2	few	CASSLGTSGGHTTQYF	TGTGCCAGCAGCTTAGGGACTAGCGGGGGGCACACTACGCAGTATTTT
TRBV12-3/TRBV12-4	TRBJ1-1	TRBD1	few	CASSYRGRDTEAFF	TGTGCCAGCAGCTACAGGGGGCGCGACACTGAAGCTTTCTTT
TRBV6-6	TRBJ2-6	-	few	CASTGKDSGANVLTF	TGTGCCAGCACCGGTAAAGACTCTGGGGCCAACGTCCTGACTTTC
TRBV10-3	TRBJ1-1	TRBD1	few	CAISWTGTNTEAFF	TGTGCCATCAGTTGGACAGGGACGAACACTGAAGCTTTCTTT
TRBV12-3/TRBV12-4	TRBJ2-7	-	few	CASSSPGQRTLRGGQYF	TGTGCCAGCAGTTCACCGGGCCAACGAACATTAAGGGGAGGGCAGTACTTC
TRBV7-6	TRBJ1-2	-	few	CASSLTSFYGYTF	TGTGCCAGCAGCTTAACGAGCTTCTATGGCTACACCTTC
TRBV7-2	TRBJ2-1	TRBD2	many	CASRTSGASYNEQFF	TGTGCCAGCAGGACTAGCGGGGCCTCCTACAATGAGCAGTTCTTC
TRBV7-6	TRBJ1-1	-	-	CASSPGTRVRTEAFF	TGTGCCAGCAGCCCCGGGACGAGAGTGAGGACTGAAGCTTTCTTT
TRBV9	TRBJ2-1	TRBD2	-	CASTLGGGAYNEQFF	TGTGCCAGCACCCTGGGGGGGGGGGCCTACAATGAGCAGTTCTTC
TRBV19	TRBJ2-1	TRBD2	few	CASSPLAGGPGNEQFF	TGTGCCAGTAGTCCATTAGCGGGGGGGCCGGGGAATGAGCAGTTCTTC
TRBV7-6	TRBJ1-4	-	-	CASSLVHMGTTANEKLFF	TGTGCCAGCAGCTTAGTCCATATGGGGACTACGGCTAATGAAAAACTGTTTTTT
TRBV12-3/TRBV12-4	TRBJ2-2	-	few	CASSPYGGTGELFF	TGTGCCAGCAGTCCCTATGGGGGGACCGGGGAGCTGTTTTTT
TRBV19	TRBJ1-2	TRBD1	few	CAGGGNDYGYTF	TGTGCCGGAGGGGGCAATGACTATGGCTACACCTTC
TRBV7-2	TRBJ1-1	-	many	CASMRPGAVTEAFF	TGTGCCAGCATGCGACCGGGGGCTGTCACTGAAGCTTTCTTT
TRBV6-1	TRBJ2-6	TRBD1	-	CASRTPGQGRSGANVLTF	TGTGCCAGCAGGACACCGGGACAGGGGAGGAGTGGGGCCAACGTCCTGACTTTC
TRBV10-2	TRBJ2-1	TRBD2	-	CASAGGAYEQFF	TGCGCCAGCGCCGGGGGGGCATATGAGCAGTTCTTC